This entry is about one T cell receptor beta chain. This sample was included in a study of blood T cell repertoires in COVID-19. Per the authors' pipeline: Estimation of nucleated cell counts was performed using reference gene primer amplification. Clones were read by immunoSEQ multiplex PCR, and TCRdb kept only the in-frame ones, dropping some. The V and J calls and clone size come from that table; D and trimming were worked out from the DNA. The sample yields 39,000 or so clones, around 81% seen once. Germline CDR1 SGHDN, CDR2 FVKESK. The CDR3 totals 16 residues. Trimming removed 2 bases from V and 8 bases from J, with 21 bases in between.

The chain couples TRBV14 to TRBJ1-2; the D gene is possibly TRBD1 (5 bases). The sample taken for sequencing was peripheral blood. The receptor was derived from a man aged 40-50 years with active or convalescent COVID-19. The CDR3 DNA reads as TGTGCCAGCAGCCAATCGAAGGCAGGGCCCTATAGGGGCTACACCTTC. Amino acid sequence: CASSQSKAGPYRGYTF.